The 27 T cell receptor beta chains in this list originate from one sample, sequenced in a study of T cells after yellow fever vaccination. TCRdb re-derived calls from the 5' RACE reads in MiXCR, one entry per CDR3 protein. The repertoire holds hundreds of thousands of distinct CDR3 sequences, around 10% seen once, with around 20% in the top ten. The sample was PBMCs, taken on the day of the first yellow fever vaccination. These receptors were collected from a man younger than 35 who received the YFV17D yellow fever vaccine.

This clonotype was seen a few times. V gene TRBV5-1 combines with J gene TRBJ2-7; no clear D. Germline assignment: CDR1 SGHRS and CDR2 YFSETQ. CDR3 length: 13 residues. The V end lost 0 bases, the J end lost 1 base, and 5 bases lay between the germline ends. Here the CDR3 DNA reads TGCGCCAGCAGCTTGGACATGTCCTACGAGCAGTACTTC. Translation: CASSLDMSYEQYF. The variable domain in full, with the rest retrieved from reference TRBV5-1 and TRBJ2-7, is KAGVTQTPRYLIKTRGQQVTLSCSPISGHRSVSWYQQTPGQGLQFLFEYFSETQRNKGNFPGRFSGRQFSNSRSEMNVSTLELGDSALYLCASSLDMSYEQYFGPGTRLTVT.

The CDR3 DNA sequence: TGTGCCAGCAGCCCGGGACTAGCATCAAGCGATGAGCAGTTCTTC. Translated, it gives CASSPGLASSDEQFF. V and J are TRBV7-2 and TRBJ2-1, with 9 nucleotides matching TRBD2. Looked up from germline, CDR1 is SGHTA and CDR2 is FQGNSA. Germline trimming cut 5 bases from V and 8 bases from J; bases unmatched to any gene: 10. The CDR3 length is 15 residues.

This clonotype was recorded a few times. The J gene is TRBJ2-5, the V gene TRBV7-2, with 11 bases fitting TRBD2. Looked up from germline, CDR1 is SGHTA and CDR2 is FQGNSA. There are 15 residues in the CDR3. After removal of 5 bases from V and 6 bases from J, the junction contained 8 bases not matched to a gene. The CDR3 loop reads CASSTGTSGPQTQYF. CDR3 DNA: TGTGCCAGCAGCACGGGGACTAGCGGCCCTCAGACCCAGTACTTC.

This clonotype was recorded a few times. The chain carries TRBV7-7 and TRBJ2-1; TRBD1 or TRBD2 may be the D gene (6 bases each). There are 15 residues in the CDR3. The germline V gene encodes CDR1 SSHAT and CDR2 FNYEAQ (reference sequence). The germline V and J ends were trimmed by 5 bases and 7 bases, with 18 bases remaining between them. This CDR3 reads CASSGSGGGFNEQFF. The CDR3 nucleotides are TGTGCCAGCAGCGGATCTGGAGGGGGTTTTAATGAGCAGTTCTTC. The full variable domain, in which reference TRBV7-7 and TRBJ2-1 provide the parts outside the CDR3, is GAGVSQSPRYKVTKRGQDVTLRCDPISSHATLYWYQQALGQGPEFLTYFNYEAQPDKSGLPSDRFSAERPEGSISTLTIQRTEQRDSAMYRCASSGSGGGFNEQFFGPGTRLTVL.

In its sample, this clonotype was seen a few times. This chain links TRBV12-3 or TRBV12-4 with TRBJ2-5, with 11 bases fitting TRBD2. Losses at the gene ends were 1 base for V and 1 base for J; bases not matched to a gene: 5. The CDR3 is 17 residues long. The chain's CDR3 is CASSLEPSGGFQETQYF. The CDR3 bases are TGTGCCAGCAGTTTAGAACCTAGCGGGGGGTTCCAAGAGACCCAGTACTTC.

The chain couples TRBV5-4 to TRBJ2-7; the match to TRBD1 covers 7 bases. The CDR3 is made up of 16 amino acids. The V and J ends lost 4 bases and 2 bases, in that order; junction bases with no gene match: 12. Germline-derived CDR1 and CDR2 are SGHNT and YYREEE (reference sequence). The CDR3 loop reads CASSTKPDRVPYEQYF. The DNA of the CDR3 is TGTGCCAGCAGCACCAAACCAGACAGGGTTCCCTACGAGCAGTACTTC.

This clonotype was picked up a small number of times. This chain connects TRBV5-1 to TRBJ1-1, with a tentative D call TRBD1 (5 bases). This CDR3 comprises 13 residues. The V gene lost 5 bases and the J gene lost 5 bases, with 13 bases spanning the gap. Germline values: CDR1 SGHRS, CDR2 YFSETQ. CDR3 coding DNA: TGCGCCAGCAGGAGGGACCCCGGGACTGAAGCTTTCTTT. Protein product: CASRRDPGTEAFF. Combining the CDR3 with reference TRBV5-1 and TRBJ1-1 gives the whole variable domain KAGVTQTPRYLIKTRGQQVTLSCSPISGHRSVSWYQQTPGQGLQFLFEYFSETQRNKGNFPGRFSGRQFSNSRSEMNVSTLELGDSALYLCASRRDPGTEAFFGQGTRLTVV.

This clonotype was found a few times. The chain recombines TRBV5-5 with TRBJ1-1; D gene uncertain. With 2 bases removed from V and 0 bases from J, the gap between germline ends came to 8 bases. The CDR3 contains 14 residues. CDR1 is SGHKS and CDR2 is YYEKEE in the germline V gene (reference sequence). This chain's CDR3 is CASSLDFVNTEAFF. DNA of the CDR3: TGTGCCAGCAGCTTAGATTTTGTGAACACTGAAGCTTTCTTT.

This clonotype has a count of ten or more. This chain links TRBV11-1 with TRBJ2-1, with D unresolved. There are 13 residues in the CDR3. Trimming took off 1 base at V and 4 bases at J, with 5 bases between the two ends. Germline loops: CDR1 SGHAT, CDR2 FQDESV (reference sequence). The CDR3 region is CASSLVSYNEQFF. CDR3 DNA sequence: TGTGCCAGCAGCTTAGTTAGTTACAATGAGCAGTTCTTC. The whole variable domain, remainder taken from reference TRBV11-1 and TRBJ2-1, is EAEVAQSPRYKITEKSQAVAFWCDPISGHATLYWYRQILGQGPELLVQFQDESVVDDSQLPKDRFSAERLKGVDSTLKIQPAELGDSAMYLCASSLVSYNEQFFGPGTRLTVL.

J is TRBJ1-6 and V is TRBV5-1, with D tentatively TRBD1 (5 bases). The V end lost 0 bases, the J end lost 10 bases, and 8 bases lay between the germline ends. CDR3 length: 13 amino acids. CDR1 and CDR2 (germline): SGHRS, YFSETQ. This chain's CDR3 is CASSLAGVSPLHF. The CDR3 DNA reads as TGCGCCAGCAGCTTGGCGGGGGTCTCACCCCTCCACTTT. Full variable domain (remainder filled in from reference TRBV5-1 and TRBJ1-6): KAGVTQTPRYLIKTRGQQVTLSCSPISGHRSVSWYQQTPGQGLQFLFEYFSETQRNKGNFPGRFSGRQFSNSRSEMNVSTLELGDSALYLCASSLAGVSPLHFGNGTRLTVT.

This clonotype was picked up a small number of times. V and J are TRBV20-1 and TRBJ1-3; D is uncertain. Germline CDR1 DFQATT, CDR2 SNEGSKA (reference sequence). The V end lost 2 bases, the J end lost 6 bases, and 5 bases lay between the germline ends. There are 11 residues in the CDR3. The chain's CDR3 is CSARQINTIYF. As DNA, the CDR3 is TGCAGTGCTAGACAAATAAACACCATATATTTT.

The rearrangement joins TRBV3-1 to TRBJ2-3; D is possibly TRBD2 (6 bases). V shed 0 bases and J shed 2 bases, with 18 bases lying between them. This CDR3 comprises 18 residues. Per germline, CDR1 LGHDT and CDR2 YNNKEL (reference sequence). CDR3 sequence: CASSQDLWRERPTDTQYF. The CDR3 coding sequence is TGTGCCAGCAGCCAAGATCTTTGGAGGGAGAGACCCACAGATACGCAGTATTTT.

The chain joins TRBV6-2 or TRBV6-3 to TRBJ1-2, with D perhaps matching TRBD1 (5 bases). V was shortened by 5 bases and J by 7 bases, with 14 bases between the two germline ends. The CDR3 sequence is 13 residues long. Germline V gene data show CDR1 as MNHEY and CDR2 as SVGEGT. CDR3 amino acids: CASSTPTVSGYTF. The CDR3 coding sequence is TGTGCCAGCAGTACCCCGACAGTTTCTGGCTACACCTTC.

The genes are TRBV6-5 and TRBJ2-5, with 10 bases aligning to TRBD1. The CDR3 length is 14 residues. The germline gives CDR1 MNHEY, CDR2 SVGAGI. Trimming took 5 bases from V and 6 from J; bases not matched to a gene: 6. Here the CDR3 DNA reads TGTGCCAGCAGTAACCCGGGACAGGGGCAGACCCAGTACTTC. Protein sequence: CASSNPGQGQTQYF.

This clonotype was recorded a few times. This chain joins TRBV20-1 and TRBJ2-5; D is ambiguous. This CDR3 is 12 amino acids long. Trimming cost V 6 bases and J 5 bases, with 13 bases left between them. The germline gives CDR1 DFQATT, CDR2 SNEGSKA (reference sequence). The CDR3, as DNA: TGCAGTGCCGAACAAGGACGCGAGACCCAGTACTTC. This gives the protein CSAEQGRETQYF.

This clonotype has a handful of counts. The chain uses TRBV5-1 and TRBJ2-5, with 7 bases matching TRBD1. The J segment lost 7 bases and the V segment lost 1 base, leaving 13 bases of the junction unmatched. The CDR3 runs 16 residues. The germline CDR1 and CDR2 sequences are SGHRS and YFSETQ. Here the CDR3 DNA reads TGCGCCAGCAGCTTGATTACTAGGACAGGCGAAGGGACCCAGTACTTC. Its translation: CASSLITRTGEGTQYF.

This clonotype was found a few times. The chain uses TRBV5-5 and TRBJ2-1, with D tentatively TRBD2 (6 bases). CDR1 and CDR2 (germline): SGHKS, YYEKEE (reference sequence). The CDR3 is 18 amino acids. Trimming cost V 1 base and J 5 bases, with 22 bases left between them. The CDR3 region has the DNA TGTGCCAGCAGCTTGTCCCCCCACGCGGGACTCACGAACAATGAGCAGTTCTTC. This sequence encodes CASSLSPHAGLTNNEQFF.

The J gene is TRBJ2-1, the V gene TRBV11-3; 7 nucleotides agree with TRBD2. Germline V CDR1 and CDR2: SGHNT, YENEEA. The V segment lost 3 bases and the J segment 7 bases; nucleotides outside the gene matches: 6. The CDR3 contains 14 residues. The DNA of the CDR3 is TGTGCCAGCAGCTTTAACGGGGGGACTAATGAGCAGTTCTTC. It specifies CASSFNGGTNEQFF.

This clonotype has at least ten counts. The gene calls are TRBV29-1 and TRBJ1-1; no reliable D call. The CDR3 is made up of 13 amino acids. Germline V CDR1 and CDR2: SQVTM, ANQGSEA. The V end lost 3 bases, the J end lost 3 bases, and 11 bases lay between the germline ends. The CDR3 loop reads CSVEKGWDTEAFF. The CDR3 DNA sequence: TGCAGCGTTGAGAAGGGTTGGGACACTGAAGCTTTCTTT.

This CDR3 reads CAISESTSQAQYF. In DNA form, the CDR3 reads TGTGCCATCAGTGAGTCGACGAGTCAGGCGCAGTATTTT. The V call is TRBV10-3, the J call TRBJ2-3; D gene ambiguous. The germline V and J ends were trimmed by 0 bases and 10 bases, with 11 bases remaining between them. CDR1 and CDR2 (germline): ENHRY, SYGVKD. The CDR3 runs to 13 residues.

This chain links TRBV5-1 with TRBJ1-1, with TRBD1 identical over 10 bases. Germline values: CDR1 SGHRS, CDR2 YFSETQ. The CDR3 contains 16 residues. V shed 3 bases and J 5 bases; nucleotides not matched to a gene: 10. CDR3 sequence: CASSWTGQGDLTEAFF. The CDR3 DNA is TGCGCCAGCAGCTGGACTGGACAGGGGGATTTAACTGAAGCTTTCTTT.

This clonotype was picked up a small number of times. CDR3 sequence: CSARNGGPGSTYGYTF. CDR3 in DNA: TGCAGTGCTAGAAACGGGGGGCCAGGGTCGACCTATGGCTACACCTTC. V gene TRBV20-1 combines with J gene TRBJ1-2; D may be TRBD1 (6 bases). The V end lost 2 bases, the J end lost 4 bases, and 20 bases lay between the germline ends. The length of the CDR3 is 16 residues. Germline-derived CDR1 and CDR2 are DFQATT and SNEGSKA (reference sequence).

This clonotype was counted a few times. The rearrangement joins TRBV5-6 to TRBJ2-7; 7 positions agree with TRBD1. V was pared by 6 bases and J by 12 bases, with 18 bases of the junction left unmatched. Germline values: CDR1 SGHDT, CDR2 YYEEEE. This CDR3 is 14 amino acids long. For the CDR3, the DNA is TGTGCCAGCAACAACACAGGGGCTCTCTTAAATCGGTACTTC. The encoded protein is CASNNTGALLNRYF. The variable domain in full, completed from reference TRBV5-6 and TRBJ2-7, reads DAGVTQSPTHLIKTRGQQVTLRCSPKSGHDTVSWYQQALGQGPQFIFQYYEEEERQRGNFPDRFSGHQFPNYSSELNVNALLLGDSALYLCASNNTGALLNRYFGPGTRLTVT.

The rearrangement links TRBV18 to TRBJ1-1; no clear D gene. V was shortened by 3 bases and J by 8 bases, with 7 bases between the two germline ends. This CDR3 is 11 amino acids long. Germline CDR1 reads KGHSH; CDR2 reads LQKENI. The CDR3 protein is CASSPSREAFF. CDR3 bases: TGTGCCAGCTCACCGTCGCGGGAAGCTTTCTTT.

At least ten counts were recorded for this clonotype. The chain couples TRBV11-2 to TRBJ2-3; D assignment may be TRBD1 or TRBD2 (6 bases each). Trimming cost V 2 bases and J 3 bases, with 9 bases left between them. This CDR3 has 14 amino acids. Germline V gene sequence: CDR1 SGHAT, CDR2 FQNNGV. CDR3 bases: TGTGCCAGCAGCTTATGGGGGGCTACAGATACGCAGTATTTT. Its translation: CASSLWGATDTQYF. Filled out from reference TRBV11-2 and TRBJ2-3, the complete variable domain reads EAGVAQSPRYKIIEKRQSVAFWCNPISGHATLYWYQQILGQGPKLLIQFQNNGVVDDSQLPKDRFSAERLKGVDSTLKIQPAKLEDSAVYLCASSLWGATDTQYFGPGTRLTVL.

This clonotype has more than one count but fewer than ten. The chain joins TRBV7-2 to TRBJ2-1; D could derive from TRBD1 or TRBD2 (7 bases each). CDR3 length equals 16 residues. V dropped 0 bases and J dropped 2 bases, with 11 bases sitting between them. Germline CDR1 and CDR2: SGHTA and FQGNSA. The CDR3 is CASSLAQGGTYNEQFF. DNA of the CDR3: TGTGCCAGCAGCTTAGCGCAGGGGGGGACCTACAATGAGCAGTTCTTC.

This clonotype appeared a few times. V is TRBV29-1 and J is TRBJ1-1; D unresolved. The germline gives CDR1 SQVTM, CDR2 ANQGSEA. The CDR3 loop spans 12 amino acids. Trimming pared 1 base from V and 0 bases from J, leaving 3 bases between. This chain's CDR3 is CSVEVMNTEAFF. In DNA, the CDR3 is TGCAGCGTTGAAGTCATGAACACTGAAGCTTTCTTT.